This TCR beta chain was recovered during a study of CD8 T cells in ankylosing spondylitis (TCRdb year 2017). Looking at the study overall: The study set out to find disease-linked TCR variants by profiling T cell receptor beta repertoires in ankylosing spondylitis patients and healthy donors. In total, the full study cohort was made up of 95 to 110 healthy donors and 25 ankylosing spondylitis patients. Peripheral blood samples were taken, and synovial fluid was additionally collected from ankylosing spondylitis patients. Study-level results and caveats: The disease-linked clones were reported as significantly enriched in matched synovial fluid samples from ankylosing spondylitis patients. Some motif variants had previously been reported in the synovial fluid and blood of reactive arthritis patients, which suggests shared mechanisms of disease initiation. A CD8+ phenotype was shown by the disease-linked clones, which were found at relatively low frequencies in peripheral blood. Blood from ankylosing spondylitis patients appeared to be characterized by a TCR beta motif composed of about eight highly homologous amino acid variants.

This clonotype was observed a handful of times. The clone's antigen remains unknown. Within one base of it there is no much larger clone, and no base qualities were kept. The listed sequencing device is Illumina HiSeq 2500. Quantitative 5'-RACE with molecular barcodes was the method used to prepare the TCR beta libraries. The paper's data handling went like this. A new computational method, built on a probabilistic model of VDJ rearrangement, was used to identify disease-linked TCR variants. TCRdb passed the public sequencing reads through fastp at Q25 and MiXCR, retaining productive beta sequences. Under each unique CDR3 protein, matching rows form one entry showing the most common genes and DNA. V and J calls and clone size were set by TCRdb, not the authors. This sample has 250,000 to 350,000 distinct CDR3 sequences in its table, and around 20% of those were observed once. In total, the top ten clones hold 7.8% of the sample.

The material sequenced was blood, either unsorted or a sorted T cell fraction (not recorded which). The TCR originated in a male donor with ankylosing spondylitis or in good health (not recorded which).

The CDR3 protein: CASSPGIRDRPSGEEKLFF. The DNA sequence is TGCGCCAGCAGCCCCGGGATTAGGGACAGGCCCTCAGGGGAGGAAAAACTGTTTTTT. The chain is assembled from TRBV5-1 and TRBJ1-4; a stretch of 8 junction bases matches TRBD1. The CDR3 runs 19 residues from the cysteine to the phenylalanine. Just the 57-base CDR3 DNA is kept, in frame starting at base 1. V trim: 4 bases; J trim: 8 bases; unmatched bases: 22. From the germline V gene, CDR1 is SGHRS and CDR2 is YFSETQ.